This TCR beta chain was identified during a study of identical twins. Turning to this clonotype: This may stem from a read error, because a much larger clone lies one nucleotide away.

The germline CDR1 and CDR2 sequences are SGDLS and YYNGEE. This CDR3 is 11 amino acids long. V was pared by 4 bases and J by 4 bases, with 4 bases between. TCRdb reanalysed the 5' RACE reads using MiXCR and keeps one entry per CDR3 protein. This table has under 800,000 distinct CDR3 sequences, about 20% appearing once. In addition, the sample was reused for a study of T cells expressing NK-cell markers. This second report adds: The contribution of dominant NKG2C+ clonotypes to CD8+ T cells in about 6 donors was roughly 1.0-7.5%.

Sequencing was done on a sample of PBMCs. The clonotype originates from a woman aged 18-30 years in good health. The chain carries TRBV9 and TRBJ2-3; D is uncertain. The CDR3 bases are TGTGCCAGCAGCAAATCAGATACGCAGTATTTT. Its protein is CASSKSDTQYF.